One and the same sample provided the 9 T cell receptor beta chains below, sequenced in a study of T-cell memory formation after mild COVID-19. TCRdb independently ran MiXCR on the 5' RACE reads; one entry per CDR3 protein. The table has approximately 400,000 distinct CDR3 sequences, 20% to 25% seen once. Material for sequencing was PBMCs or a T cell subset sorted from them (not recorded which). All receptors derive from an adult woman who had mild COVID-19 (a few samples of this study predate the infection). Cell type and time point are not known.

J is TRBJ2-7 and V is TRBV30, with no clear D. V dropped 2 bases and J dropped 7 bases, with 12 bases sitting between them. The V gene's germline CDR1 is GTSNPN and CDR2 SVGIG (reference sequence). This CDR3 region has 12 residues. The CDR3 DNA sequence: TGTGCCTGGAGTTCCGACCGCTGGGAGCAGTACTTC. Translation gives CAWSSDRWEQYF.

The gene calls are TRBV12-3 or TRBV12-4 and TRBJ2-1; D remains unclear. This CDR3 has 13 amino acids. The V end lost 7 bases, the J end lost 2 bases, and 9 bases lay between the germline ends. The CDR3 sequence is CASTWTTYNEQFF. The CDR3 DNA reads TGTGCCAGCACCTGGACCACCTACAATGAGCAGTTCTTC.

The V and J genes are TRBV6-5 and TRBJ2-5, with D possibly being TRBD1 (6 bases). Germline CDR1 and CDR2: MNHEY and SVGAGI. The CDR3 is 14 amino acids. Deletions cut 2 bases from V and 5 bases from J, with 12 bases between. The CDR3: CASSYTGSWETQYF. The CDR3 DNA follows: TGTGCCAGCAGTTACACAGGGTCCTGGGAGACCCAGTACTTC.

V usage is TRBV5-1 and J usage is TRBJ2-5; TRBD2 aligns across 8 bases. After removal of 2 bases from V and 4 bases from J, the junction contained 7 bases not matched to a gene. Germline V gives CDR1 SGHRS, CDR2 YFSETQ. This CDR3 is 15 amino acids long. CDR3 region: CASSFSRTSRETQYF. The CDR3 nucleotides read TGCGCCAGCAGCTTTTCTCGGACTAGCAGAGAGACCCAGTACTTC.

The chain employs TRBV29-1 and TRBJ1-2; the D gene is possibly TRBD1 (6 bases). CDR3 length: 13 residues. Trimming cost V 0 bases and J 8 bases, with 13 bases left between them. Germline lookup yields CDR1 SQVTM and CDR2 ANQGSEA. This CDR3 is CSVEDPQGWGYTF. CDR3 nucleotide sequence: TGCAGCGTTGAAGATCCCCAGGGGTGGGGCTACACCTTC.

CDR3 sequence: CATHTGVGQPQHF. CDR3 DNA: TGTGCCACCCATACAGGGGTGGGTCAGCCCCAGCATTTT. This chain joins TRBV24-1 and TRBJ1-5, with 7 bases matching TRBD1. This CDR3 contains 13 residues. The germline V gene encodes CDR1 KGHDR and CDR2 SFDVKD. V was clipped by 9 bases and J by 6 bases; unmatched bases: 7.

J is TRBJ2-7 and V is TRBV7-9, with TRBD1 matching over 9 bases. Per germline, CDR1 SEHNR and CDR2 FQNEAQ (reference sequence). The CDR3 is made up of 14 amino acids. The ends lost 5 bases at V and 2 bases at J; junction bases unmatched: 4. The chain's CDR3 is CASSRDRVPYEQYF. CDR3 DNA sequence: TGTGCCAGCAGCCGGGACAGGGTTCCCTACGAGCAGTACTTC.

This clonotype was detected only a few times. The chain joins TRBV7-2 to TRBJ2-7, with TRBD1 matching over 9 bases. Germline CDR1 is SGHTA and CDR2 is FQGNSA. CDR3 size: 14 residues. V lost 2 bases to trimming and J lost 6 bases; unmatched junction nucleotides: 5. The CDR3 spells CASSLRGQGSEQYF. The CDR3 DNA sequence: TGTGCCAGCAGCTTACGGGGACAGGGTAGCGAGCAGTACTTC.

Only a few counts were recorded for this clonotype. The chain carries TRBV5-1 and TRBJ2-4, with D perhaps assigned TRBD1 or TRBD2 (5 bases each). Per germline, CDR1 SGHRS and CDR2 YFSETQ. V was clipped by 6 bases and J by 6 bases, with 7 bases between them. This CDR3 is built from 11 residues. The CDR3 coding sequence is TGCGCCAGCAATGGGGGAAACATTCAGTACTTC. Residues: CASNGGNIQYF.